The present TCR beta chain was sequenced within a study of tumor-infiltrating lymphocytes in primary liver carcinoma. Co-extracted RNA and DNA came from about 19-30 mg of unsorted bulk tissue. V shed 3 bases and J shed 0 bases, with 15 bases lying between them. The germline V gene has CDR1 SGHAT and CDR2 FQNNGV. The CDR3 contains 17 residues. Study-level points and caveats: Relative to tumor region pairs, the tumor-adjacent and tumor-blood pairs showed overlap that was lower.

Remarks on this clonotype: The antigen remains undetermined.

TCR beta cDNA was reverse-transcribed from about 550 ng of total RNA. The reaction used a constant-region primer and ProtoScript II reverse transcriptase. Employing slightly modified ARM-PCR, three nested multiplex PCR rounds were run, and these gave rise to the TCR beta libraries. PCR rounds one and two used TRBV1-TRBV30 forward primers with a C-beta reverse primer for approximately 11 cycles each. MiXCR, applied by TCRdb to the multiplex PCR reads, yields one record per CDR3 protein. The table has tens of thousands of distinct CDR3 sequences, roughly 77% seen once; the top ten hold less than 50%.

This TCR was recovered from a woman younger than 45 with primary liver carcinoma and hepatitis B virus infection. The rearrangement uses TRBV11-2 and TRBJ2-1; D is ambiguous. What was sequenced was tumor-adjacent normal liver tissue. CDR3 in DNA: TGTGCCAGCAGCTTTACCCCACTGAGGAGCTCCTACAATGAGCAGTTCTTC. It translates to CASSFTPLRSSYNEQFF. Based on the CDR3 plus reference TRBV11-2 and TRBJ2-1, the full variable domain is EAGVAQSPRYKIIEKRQSVAFWCNPISGHATLYWYQQILGQGPKLLIQFQNNGVVDDSQLPKDRFSAERLKGVDSTLKIQPAKLEDSAVYLCASSFTPLRSSYNEQFFGPGTRLTVL.